This is a list of T cell receptor beta chains from one sample in a study of cytomegalovirus exposure and HLA in healthy donors. Sequenced by immunoSEQ multiplex PCR; TCRdb stores in-frame clones only, minus some. This repertoire shows roughly 200,000 clones, 87% found once; its top ten account for more than 1%. The sequenced material came from PBMCs. Receptor source: a boy aged 2 to 10 in good health and CMV-seronegative. CDR3s include the opening cysteine and the closing phenylalanine or tryptophan. D genes are given only for firm matches. Rows may omit the clone size; those that give it use once, few, many or a size class.

V	D	J	size	DNA	CDR3
TRBV6-5	-	TRBJ2-6	-	TGTGCCAGCAGCCTCTTTAGCTCTGGGGCCAACGTCCTGACTTTC	CASSLFSSGANVLTF
TRBV4-1	-	TRBJ2-3	few	TGCGCCAGCAGCCACACGGACATAGATACGCAGTATTTT	CASSHTDIDTQYF
TRBV9	-	TRBJ2-1	-	TGTGCCAGCAGCGCACAGGGTTCCTACAATGAGCAGTTCTTC	CASSAQGSYNEQFF
TRBV28	-	TRBJ2-5	-	TGTGCCAGCAGTCCCCCCGATCGAGGAGAGACCCAGTACTTC	CASSPPDRGETQYF
TRBV7-9	-	TRBJ2-7	-	TGTGCCAGCAGCTCAGGGCAGACTCCCTACGAGCAGTACTTC	CASSSGQTPYEQYF
TRBV4-2	TRBD1	TRBJ2-7	-	TGTGCCAGCAGCCAAGATGGGACAGGGGTTTTTTCAAGGTACGAGCAGTACTTC	CASSQDGTGVFSRYEQYF
TRBV11-2	TRBD1	TRBJ1-1	-	TGTGCCAGCAGCTTTCTTCCAGGGGGCGGGAGAACTGAAGCTTTCTTT	CASSFLPGGGRTEAFF
TRBV27	-	TRBJ1-5	-	TGTGCCAGCAGCTCCGGTCCCCGCGGACGGGGGAACAATCAGCCCCAGCATTTT	CASSSGPRGRGNNQPQHF
TRBV30	-	TRBJ2-5	-	TGTGCCTGGAGTGTGGCAGTCCAAGAGACCCAGTACTTC	CAWSVAVQETQYF
TRBV28	TRBD1	TRBJ1-3	-	TGTGCCAGCAGTTTATGGACGGGACAGGGTTCCTCTGGTAACACCATATATTTT	CASSLWTGQGSSGNTIYF
TRBV5-4	TRBD2	TRBJ2-1	-	TGTGCCAGCAGCTACTATCTAGCGGATGAGCAGTTCTTC	CASSYYLADEQFF
TRBV11-3	TRBD1	TRBJ2-1	-	TGTGCCAGCAGCTTGACAGGGCGGGTTGAGCAGTTCTTC	CASSLTGRVEQFF